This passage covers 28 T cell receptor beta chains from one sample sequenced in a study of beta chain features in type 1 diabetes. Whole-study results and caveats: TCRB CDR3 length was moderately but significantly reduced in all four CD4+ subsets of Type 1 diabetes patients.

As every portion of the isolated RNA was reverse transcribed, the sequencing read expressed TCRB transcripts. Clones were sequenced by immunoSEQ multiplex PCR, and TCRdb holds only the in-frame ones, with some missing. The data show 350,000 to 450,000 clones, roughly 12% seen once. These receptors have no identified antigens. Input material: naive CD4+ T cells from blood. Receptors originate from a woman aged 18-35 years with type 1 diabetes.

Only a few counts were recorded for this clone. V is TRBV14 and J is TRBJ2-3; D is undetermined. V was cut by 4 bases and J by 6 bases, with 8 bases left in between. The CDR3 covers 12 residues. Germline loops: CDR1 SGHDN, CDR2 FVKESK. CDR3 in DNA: TGTGCCAGCAGCCTACGTGCGGATACGCAGTATTTT. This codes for CASSLRADTQYF.

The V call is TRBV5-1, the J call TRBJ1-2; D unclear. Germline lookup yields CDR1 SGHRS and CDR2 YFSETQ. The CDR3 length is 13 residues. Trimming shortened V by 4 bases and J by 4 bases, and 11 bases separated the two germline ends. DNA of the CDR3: TGCGCCAGCAGCGAGCCGGGAGCCTATGGCTACACCTTC. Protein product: CASSEPGAYGYTF. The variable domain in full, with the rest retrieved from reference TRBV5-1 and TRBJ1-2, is KAGVTQTPRYLIKTRGQQVTLSCSPISGHRSVSWYQQTPGQGLQFLFEYFSETQRNKGNFPGRFSGRQFSNSRSEMNVSTLELGDSALYLCASSEPGAYGYTFGSGTRLTVV.

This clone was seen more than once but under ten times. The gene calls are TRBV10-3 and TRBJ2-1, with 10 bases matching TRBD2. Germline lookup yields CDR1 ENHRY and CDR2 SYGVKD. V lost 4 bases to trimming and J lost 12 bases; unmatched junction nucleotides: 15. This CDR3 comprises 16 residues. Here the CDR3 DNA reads TGTGCCATCAGTGCCCTTTCTAGCGGGAGCCTGAAATGGCAGTTCTTC. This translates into CAISALSSGSLKWQFF.

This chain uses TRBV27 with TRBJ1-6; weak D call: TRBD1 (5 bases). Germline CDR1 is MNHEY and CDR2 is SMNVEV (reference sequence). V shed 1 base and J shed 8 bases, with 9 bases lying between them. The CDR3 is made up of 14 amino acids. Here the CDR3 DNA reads TGTGCCAGCAGTTTATACAGGACGGATTCACCCCTCCACTTT. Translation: CASSLYRTDSPLHF.

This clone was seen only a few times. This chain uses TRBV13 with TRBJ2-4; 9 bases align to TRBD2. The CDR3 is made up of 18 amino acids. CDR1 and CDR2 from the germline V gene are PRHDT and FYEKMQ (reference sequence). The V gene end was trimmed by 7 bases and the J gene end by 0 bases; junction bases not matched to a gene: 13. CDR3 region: CASKKGGRAGEAKNIQYF. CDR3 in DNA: TGTGCCAGCAAAAAAGGCGGGAGGGCCGGGGAAGCCAAAAACATTCAGTACTTC.

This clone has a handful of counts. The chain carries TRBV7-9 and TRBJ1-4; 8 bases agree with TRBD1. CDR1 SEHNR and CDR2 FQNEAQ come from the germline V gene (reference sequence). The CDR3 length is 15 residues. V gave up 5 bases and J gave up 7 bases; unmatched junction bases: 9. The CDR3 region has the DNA TGTGCCAGCAGCAAAGCGGACAGGGTATCTGAAAAACTGTTTTTT. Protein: CASSKADRVSEKLFF.

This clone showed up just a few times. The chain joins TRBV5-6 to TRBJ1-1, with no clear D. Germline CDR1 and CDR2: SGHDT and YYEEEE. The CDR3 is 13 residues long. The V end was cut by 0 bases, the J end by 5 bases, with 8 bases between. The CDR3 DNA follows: TGTGCCAGCAGCTTGGCCTATAGTACTGAAGCTTTCTTT. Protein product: CASSLAYSTEAFF.

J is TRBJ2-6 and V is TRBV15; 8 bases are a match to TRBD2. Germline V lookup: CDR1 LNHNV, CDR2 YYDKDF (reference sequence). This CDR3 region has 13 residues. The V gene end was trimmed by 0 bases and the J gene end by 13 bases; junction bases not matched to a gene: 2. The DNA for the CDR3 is TGTGCCACCAGCAGAGATCCGGGGGGGGTCCTGACTTTC. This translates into CATSRDPGGVLTF.

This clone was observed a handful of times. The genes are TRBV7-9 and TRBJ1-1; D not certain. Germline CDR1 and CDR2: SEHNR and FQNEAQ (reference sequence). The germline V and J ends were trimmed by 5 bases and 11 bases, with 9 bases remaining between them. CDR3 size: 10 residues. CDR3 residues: CASSADRAFF. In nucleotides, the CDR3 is TGTGCCAGCAGCGCCGATCGGGCTTTCTTT.

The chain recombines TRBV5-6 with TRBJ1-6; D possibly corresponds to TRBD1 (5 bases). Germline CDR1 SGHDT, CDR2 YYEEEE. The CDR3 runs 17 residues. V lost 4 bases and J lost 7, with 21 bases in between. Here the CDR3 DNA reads TGTGCCAGCAGCGCACCCCGGGTAAAGGGGTGGAATTCACCCCTCCACTTT. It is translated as CASSAPRVKGWNSPLHF.

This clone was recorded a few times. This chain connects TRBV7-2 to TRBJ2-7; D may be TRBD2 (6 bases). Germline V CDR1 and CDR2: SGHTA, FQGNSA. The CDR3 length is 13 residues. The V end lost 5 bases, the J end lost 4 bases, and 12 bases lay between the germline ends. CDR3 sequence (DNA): TGTGCCAGCAGCCCAGAGACTAGTTACGAGCAGTACTTC. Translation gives CASSPETSYEQYF.

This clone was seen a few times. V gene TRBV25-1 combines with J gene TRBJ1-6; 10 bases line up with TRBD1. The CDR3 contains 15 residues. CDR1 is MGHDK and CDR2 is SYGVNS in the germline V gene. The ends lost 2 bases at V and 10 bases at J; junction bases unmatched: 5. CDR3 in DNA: TGTGCCAGCAGTGAAATGGGACAGGGGTTCTCACCCCTCCACTTT. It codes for CASSEMGQGFSPLHF.

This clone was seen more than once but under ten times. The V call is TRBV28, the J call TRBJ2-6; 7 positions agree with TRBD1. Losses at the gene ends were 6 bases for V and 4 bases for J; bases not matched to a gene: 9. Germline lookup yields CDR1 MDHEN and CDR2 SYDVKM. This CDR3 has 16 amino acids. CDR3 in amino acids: CASSRDSLPGANVLTF. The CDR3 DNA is TGTGCCAGCAGCCGGGACAGTTTGCCCGGGGCCAACGTCCTGACTTTC.

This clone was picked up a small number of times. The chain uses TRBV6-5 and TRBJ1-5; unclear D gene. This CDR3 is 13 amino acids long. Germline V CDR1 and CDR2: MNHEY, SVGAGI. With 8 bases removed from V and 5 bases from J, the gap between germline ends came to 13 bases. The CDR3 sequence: CASRGTSHQPQHF. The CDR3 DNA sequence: TGTGCCAGCCGAGGCACCTCCCATCAGCCCCAGCATTTT.

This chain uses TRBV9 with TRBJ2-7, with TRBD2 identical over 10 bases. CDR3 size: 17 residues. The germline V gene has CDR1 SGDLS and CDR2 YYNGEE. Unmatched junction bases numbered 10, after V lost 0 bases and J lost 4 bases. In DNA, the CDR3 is TGTGCCAGCAGCGTAGGCCCCGCTAGCGGGAGAGGGTACGAGCAGTACTTC. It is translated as CASSVGPASGRGYEQYF.

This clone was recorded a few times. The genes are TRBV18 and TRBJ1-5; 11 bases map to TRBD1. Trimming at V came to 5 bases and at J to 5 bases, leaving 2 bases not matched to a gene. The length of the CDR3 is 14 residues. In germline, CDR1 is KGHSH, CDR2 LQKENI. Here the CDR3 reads CASSSGQGDQPQHF. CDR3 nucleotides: TGTGCCAGCTCATCGGGACAGGGGGATCAGCCCCAGCATTTT.

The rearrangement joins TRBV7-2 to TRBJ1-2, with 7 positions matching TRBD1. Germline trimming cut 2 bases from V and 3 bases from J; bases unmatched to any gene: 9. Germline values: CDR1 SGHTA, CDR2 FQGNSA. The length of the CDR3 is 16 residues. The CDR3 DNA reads TGTGCCAGCAGCTTAACCATGCCCGGACAGGACTATGGCTACACCTTC. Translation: CASSLTMPGQDYGYTF.

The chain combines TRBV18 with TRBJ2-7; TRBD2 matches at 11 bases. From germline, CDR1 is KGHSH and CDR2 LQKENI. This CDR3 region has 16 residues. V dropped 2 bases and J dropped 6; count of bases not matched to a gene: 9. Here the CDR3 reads CASSPRGTSGRSEQYF. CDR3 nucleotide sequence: TGTGCCAGCTCACCAAGGGGGACTAGCGGACGGAGCGAGCAGTACTTC.

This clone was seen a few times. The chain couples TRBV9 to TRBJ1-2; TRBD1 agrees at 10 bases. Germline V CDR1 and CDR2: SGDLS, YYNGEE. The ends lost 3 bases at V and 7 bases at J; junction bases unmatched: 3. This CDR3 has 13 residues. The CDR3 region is CASSGDRGSGYTF. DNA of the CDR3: TGTGCCAGCAGCGGGGACAGGGGTAGTGGCTACACCTTC.

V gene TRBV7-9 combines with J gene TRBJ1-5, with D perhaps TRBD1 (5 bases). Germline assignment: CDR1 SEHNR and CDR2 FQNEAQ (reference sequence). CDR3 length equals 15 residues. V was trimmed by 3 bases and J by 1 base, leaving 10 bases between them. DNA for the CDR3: TGTGCCAGCAGCTTTGGAACAGGAAGCAATCAGCCCCAGCATTTT. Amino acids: CASSFGTGSNQPQHF.

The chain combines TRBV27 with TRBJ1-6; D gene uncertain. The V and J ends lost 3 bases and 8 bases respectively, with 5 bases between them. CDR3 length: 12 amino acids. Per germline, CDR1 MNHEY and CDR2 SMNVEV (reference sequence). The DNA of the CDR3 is TGTGCCAGCAGTTTCGCGTATTCACCCCTCCACTTT. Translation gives CASSFAYSPLHF.

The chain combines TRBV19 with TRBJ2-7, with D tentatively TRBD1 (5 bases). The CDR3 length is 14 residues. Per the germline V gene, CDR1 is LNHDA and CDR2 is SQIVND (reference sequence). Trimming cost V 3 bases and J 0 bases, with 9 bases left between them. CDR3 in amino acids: CASSIGAISYEQYF. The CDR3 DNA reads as TGTGCCAGTAGTATTGGGGCCATCTCCTACGAGCAGTACTTC.

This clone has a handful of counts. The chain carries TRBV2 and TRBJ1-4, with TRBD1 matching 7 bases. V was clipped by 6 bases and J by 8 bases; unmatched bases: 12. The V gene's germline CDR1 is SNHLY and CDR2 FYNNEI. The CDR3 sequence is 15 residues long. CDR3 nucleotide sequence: TGTGCCAGCAGGTGGACAGGAGTTTTTGGGGAAAAACTGTTTTTT. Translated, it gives CASRWTGVFGEKLFF.

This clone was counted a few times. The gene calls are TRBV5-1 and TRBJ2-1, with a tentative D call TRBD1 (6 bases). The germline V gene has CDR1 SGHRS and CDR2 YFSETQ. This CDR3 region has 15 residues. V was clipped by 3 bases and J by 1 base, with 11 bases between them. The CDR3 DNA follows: TGCGCCAGCAGCTCTACAGGGATTTCCTACAATGAGCAGTTCTTC. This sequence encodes CASSSTGISYNEQFF. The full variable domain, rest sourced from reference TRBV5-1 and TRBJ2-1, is KAGVTQTPRYLIKTRGQQVTLSCSPISGHRSVSWYQQTPGQGLQFLFEYFSETQRNKGNFPGRFSGRQFSNSRSEMNVSTLELGDSALYLCASSSTGISYNEQFFGPGTRLTVL.

The CDR3 DNA follows: TGCGCCAGCAGCCATCCCCAGGGGAGAGACTATGGCTACACCTTC. It encodes CASSHPQGRDYGYTF. This chain uses TRBV4-1 with TRBJ1-2, with D tentatively TRBD1 (6 bases). The V gene lost 3 bases and the J gene lost 3 bases, with 14 bases spanning the gap. The CDR3 spans 15 residues. CDR1 is MGHRA, CDR2 YSYEKL, per germline.

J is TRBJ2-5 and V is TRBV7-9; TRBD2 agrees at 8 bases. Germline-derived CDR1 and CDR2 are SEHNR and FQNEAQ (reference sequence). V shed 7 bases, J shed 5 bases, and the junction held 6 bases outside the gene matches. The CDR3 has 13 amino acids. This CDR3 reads CASTQREPETQYF. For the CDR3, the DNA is TGTGCCAGCACCCAGCGGGAGCCGGAGACCCAGTACTTC.

The CDR3, as DNA: TGTGCCAGCAGCTCCGGGGGAAATCAGCCCCAGCATTTT. The encoded protein is CASSSGGNQPQHF. The chain employs TRBV7-9 and TRBJ1-5; D is perhaps TRBD1 (5 bases). Germline CDR1 SEHNR, CDR2 FQNEAQ (reference sequence). The V end was cut by 4 bases, the J end by 4 bases, with 8 bases between. CDR3 length: 13 residues.

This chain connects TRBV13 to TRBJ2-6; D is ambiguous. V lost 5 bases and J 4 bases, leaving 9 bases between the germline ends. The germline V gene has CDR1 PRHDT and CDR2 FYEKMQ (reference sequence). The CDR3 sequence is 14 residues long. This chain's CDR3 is CASSHRWGANVLTF. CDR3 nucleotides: TGTGCCAGCAGCCATCGGTGGGGGGCCAACGTCCTGACTTTC.